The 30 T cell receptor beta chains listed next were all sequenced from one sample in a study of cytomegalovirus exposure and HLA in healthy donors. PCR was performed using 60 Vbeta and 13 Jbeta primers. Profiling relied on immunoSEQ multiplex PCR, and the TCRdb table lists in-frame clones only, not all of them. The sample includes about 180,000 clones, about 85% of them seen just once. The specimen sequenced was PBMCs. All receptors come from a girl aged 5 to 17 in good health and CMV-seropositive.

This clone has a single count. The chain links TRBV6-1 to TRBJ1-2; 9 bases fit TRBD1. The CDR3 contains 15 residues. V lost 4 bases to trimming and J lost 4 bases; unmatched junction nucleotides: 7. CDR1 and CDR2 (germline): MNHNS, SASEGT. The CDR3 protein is CASSGGGQGGYGYTF. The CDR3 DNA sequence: TGTGCCAGCAGTGGGGGGGGACAGGGAGGCTATGGCTACACCTTC.

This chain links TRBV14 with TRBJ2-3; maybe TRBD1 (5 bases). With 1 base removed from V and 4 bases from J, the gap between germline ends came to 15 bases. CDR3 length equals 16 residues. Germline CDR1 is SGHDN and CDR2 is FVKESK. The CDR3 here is CASSQGAGIGADTQYF. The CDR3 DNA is TGTGCCAGCAGCCAAGGCGCAGGGATCGGCGCAGATACGCAGTATTTT.

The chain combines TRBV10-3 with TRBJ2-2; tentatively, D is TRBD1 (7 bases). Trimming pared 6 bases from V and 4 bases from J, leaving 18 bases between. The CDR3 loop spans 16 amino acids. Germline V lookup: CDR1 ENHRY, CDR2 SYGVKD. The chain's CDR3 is CAIRPQGGGPTGELFF. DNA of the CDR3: TGTGCCATCAGACCTCAGGGGGGAGGCCCCACCGGGGAGCTGTTTTTT.

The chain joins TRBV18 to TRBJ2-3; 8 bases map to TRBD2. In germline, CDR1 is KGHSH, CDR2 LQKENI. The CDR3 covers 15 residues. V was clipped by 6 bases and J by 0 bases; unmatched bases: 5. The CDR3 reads CASSLERGSTDTQYF. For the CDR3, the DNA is TGTGCCAGCTCCCTCGAGCGGGGGAGCACAGATACGCAGTATTTT.

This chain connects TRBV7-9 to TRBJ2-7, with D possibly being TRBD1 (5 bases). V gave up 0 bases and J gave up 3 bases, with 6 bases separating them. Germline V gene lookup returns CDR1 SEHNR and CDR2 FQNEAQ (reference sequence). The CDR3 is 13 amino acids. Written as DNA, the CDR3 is TGTGCCAGCAGCTTAGCGGGGCTCTACGAGCAGTACTTC. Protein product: CASSLAGLYEQYF.

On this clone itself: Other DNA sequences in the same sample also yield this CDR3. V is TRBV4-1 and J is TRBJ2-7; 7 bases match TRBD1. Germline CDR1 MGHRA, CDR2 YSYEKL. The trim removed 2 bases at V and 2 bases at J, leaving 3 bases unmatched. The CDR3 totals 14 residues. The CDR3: CASSQRTGPYEQYF. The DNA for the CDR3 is TGCGCCAGCAGCCAAAGGACAGGTCCCTACGAGCAGTACTTC.

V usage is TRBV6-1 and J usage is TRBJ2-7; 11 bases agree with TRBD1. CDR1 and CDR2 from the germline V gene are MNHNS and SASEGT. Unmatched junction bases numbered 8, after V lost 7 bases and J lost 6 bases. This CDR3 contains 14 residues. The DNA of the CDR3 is TGTGCCAGCATTCCCACCGGGACAGGGGGCGAGCAGTACTTC. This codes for CASIPTGTGGEQYF.

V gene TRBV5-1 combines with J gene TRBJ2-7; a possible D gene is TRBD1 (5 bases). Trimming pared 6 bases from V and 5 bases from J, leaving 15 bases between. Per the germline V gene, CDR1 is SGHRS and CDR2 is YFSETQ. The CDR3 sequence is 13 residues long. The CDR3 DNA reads TGCGCCAGCACCAATGTAAGGGGCAACGAGCAGTACTTC. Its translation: CASTNVRGNEQYF.

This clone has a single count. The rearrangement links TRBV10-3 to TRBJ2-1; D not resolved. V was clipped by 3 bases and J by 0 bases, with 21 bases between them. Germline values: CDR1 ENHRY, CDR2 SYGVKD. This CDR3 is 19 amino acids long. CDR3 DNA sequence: TGTGCCATCAGTGACCCGGCGCGCAGTCCGGCGGCCTCCTACAATGAGCAGTTCTTC. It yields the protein CAISDPARSPAASYNEQFF.

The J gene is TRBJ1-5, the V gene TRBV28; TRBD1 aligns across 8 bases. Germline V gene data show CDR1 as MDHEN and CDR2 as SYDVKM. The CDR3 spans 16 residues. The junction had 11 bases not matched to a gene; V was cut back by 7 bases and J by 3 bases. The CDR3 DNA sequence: TGTGCCAGCAACCTGGACGGGACAGGATACAATCAGCCCCAGCATTTT. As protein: CASNLDGTGYNQPQHF.

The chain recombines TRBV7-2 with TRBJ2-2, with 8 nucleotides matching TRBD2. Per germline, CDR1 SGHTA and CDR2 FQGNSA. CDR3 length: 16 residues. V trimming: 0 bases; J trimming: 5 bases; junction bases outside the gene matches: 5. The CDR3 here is CASSLAVGRVTGELFF. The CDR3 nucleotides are TGTGCCAGCAGCTTAGCGGTCGGGAGGGTAACCGGGGAGCTGTTTTTT.

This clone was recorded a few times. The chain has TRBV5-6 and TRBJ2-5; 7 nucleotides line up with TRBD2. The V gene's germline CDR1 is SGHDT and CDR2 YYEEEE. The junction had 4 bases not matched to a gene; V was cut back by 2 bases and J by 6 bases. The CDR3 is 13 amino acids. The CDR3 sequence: CASSLGLDKTQYF. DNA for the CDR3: TGTGCCAGCAGCTTAGGACTAGATAAGACCCAGTACTTC.

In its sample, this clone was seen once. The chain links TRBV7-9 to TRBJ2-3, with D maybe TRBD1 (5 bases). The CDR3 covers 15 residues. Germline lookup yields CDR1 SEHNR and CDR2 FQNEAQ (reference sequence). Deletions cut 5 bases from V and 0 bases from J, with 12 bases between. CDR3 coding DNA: TGTGCCAGCAGCCCACGACAGACTAGCACAGATACGCAGTATTTT. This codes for CASSPRQTSTDTQYF.

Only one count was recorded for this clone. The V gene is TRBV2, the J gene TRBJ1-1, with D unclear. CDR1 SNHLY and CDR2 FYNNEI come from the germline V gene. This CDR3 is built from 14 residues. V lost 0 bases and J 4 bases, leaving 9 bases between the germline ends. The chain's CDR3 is CASSEAGGRTEAFF. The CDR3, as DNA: TGTGCCAGCAGTGAAGCAGGCGGGCGCACTGAAGCTTTCTTT.

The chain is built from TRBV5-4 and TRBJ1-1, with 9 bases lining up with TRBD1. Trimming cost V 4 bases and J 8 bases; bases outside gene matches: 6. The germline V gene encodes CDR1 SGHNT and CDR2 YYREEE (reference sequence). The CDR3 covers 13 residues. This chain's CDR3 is CASSGVGQGEAFF. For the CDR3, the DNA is TGTGCCAGCAGCGGGGTGGGACAGGGAGAAGCTTTCTTT.

The CDR3 spells CASRDRINEKLFF. CDR3 DNA: TGCGCCAGCAGGGACAGAATTAATGAAAAACTGTTTTTT. The rearrangement joins TRBV5-1 to TRBJ1-4; a weak D match, TRBD1 (6 bases). This CDR3 contains 13 residues. CDR1 SGHRS and CDR2 YFSETQ come from the germline V gene. V was clipped by 5 bases and J by 4 bases, with 9 bases between them.

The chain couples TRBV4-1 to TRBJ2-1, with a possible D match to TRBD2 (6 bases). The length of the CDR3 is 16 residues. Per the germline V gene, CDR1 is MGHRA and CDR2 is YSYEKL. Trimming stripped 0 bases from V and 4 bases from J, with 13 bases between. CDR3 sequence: CASSQDPSGLYNEQFF. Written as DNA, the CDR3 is TGCGCCAGCAGCCAAGATCCCAGCGGGCTATACAATGAGCAGTTCTTC.

The CDR3 spells CASRLSGYTQYF. In DNA form, the CDR3 reads TGTGCCAGCAGACTTAGCGGTTATACGCAGTATTTT. The chain links TRBV5-6 to TRBJ2-3; tentatively, D is TRBD2 (6 bases). In germline, CDR1 is SGHDT, CDR2 YYEEEE. This CDR3 region has 12 residues. V was trimmed by 5 bases and J by 7 bases, leaving 11 bases between them.

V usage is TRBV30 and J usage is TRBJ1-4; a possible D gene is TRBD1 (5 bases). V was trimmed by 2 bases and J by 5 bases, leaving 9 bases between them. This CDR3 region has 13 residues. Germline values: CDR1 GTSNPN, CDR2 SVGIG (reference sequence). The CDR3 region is CAWSIQGNEKLFF. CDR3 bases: TGTGCCTGGAGTATCCAGGGAAATGAAAAACTGTTTTTT.

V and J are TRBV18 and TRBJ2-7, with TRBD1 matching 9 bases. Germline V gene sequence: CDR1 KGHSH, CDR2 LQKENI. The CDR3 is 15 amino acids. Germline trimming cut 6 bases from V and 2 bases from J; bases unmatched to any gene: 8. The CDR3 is CASSLIGQGTYEQYF. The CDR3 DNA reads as TGTGCCAGCTCGCTTATTGGACAGGGGACCTACGAGCAGTACTTC.

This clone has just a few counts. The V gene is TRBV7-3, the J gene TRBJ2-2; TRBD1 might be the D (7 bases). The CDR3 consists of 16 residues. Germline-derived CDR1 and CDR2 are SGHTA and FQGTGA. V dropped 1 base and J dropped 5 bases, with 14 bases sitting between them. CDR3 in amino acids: CASSLRGDSITGELFF. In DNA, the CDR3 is TGTGCCAGCAGCTTAAGGGGGGACAGTATAACCGGGGAGCTGTTTTTT.

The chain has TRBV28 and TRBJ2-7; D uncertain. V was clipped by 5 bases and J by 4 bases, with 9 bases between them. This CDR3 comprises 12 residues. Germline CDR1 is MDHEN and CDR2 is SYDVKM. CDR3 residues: CASSVTLYEQYF. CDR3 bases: TGTGCCAGCAGTGTGACACTTTACGAGCAGTACTTC.

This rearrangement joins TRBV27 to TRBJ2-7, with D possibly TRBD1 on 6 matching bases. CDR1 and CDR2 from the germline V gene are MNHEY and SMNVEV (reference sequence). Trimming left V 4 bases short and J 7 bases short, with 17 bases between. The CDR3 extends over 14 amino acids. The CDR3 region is CASSSRQALREQYF. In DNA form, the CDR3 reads TGTGCCAGCAGTTCCAGACAGGCTTTACGAGAGCAGTACTTC.

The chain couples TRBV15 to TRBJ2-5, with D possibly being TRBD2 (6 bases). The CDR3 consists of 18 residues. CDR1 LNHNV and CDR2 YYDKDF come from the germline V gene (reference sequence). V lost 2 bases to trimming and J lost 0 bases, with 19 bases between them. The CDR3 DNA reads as TGTGCCACCAGCAGATCGGAGTGGGGGGAGGCCTACCAAGAGACCCAGTACTTC. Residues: CATSRSEWGEAYQETQYF. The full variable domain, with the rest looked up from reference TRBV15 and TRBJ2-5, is DAMVIQNPRYQVTQFGKPVTLSCSQTLNHNVMYWYQQKSSQAPKLLFHYYDKDFNNEADTPDNFQSRRPNTSFCFLDIRSPGLGDTAMYLCATSRSEWGEAYQETQYFGPGTRLLVL.

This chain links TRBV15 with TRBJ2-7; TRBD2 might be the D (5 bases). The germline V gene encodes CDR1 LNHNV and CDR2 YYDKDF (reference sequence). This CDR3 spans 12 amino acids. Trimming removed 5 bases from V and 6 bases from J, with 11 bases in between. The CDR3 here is CATSGLRSEQYF. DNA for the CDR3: TGTGCCACCAGCGGACTGAGGAGCGAGCAGTACTTC.

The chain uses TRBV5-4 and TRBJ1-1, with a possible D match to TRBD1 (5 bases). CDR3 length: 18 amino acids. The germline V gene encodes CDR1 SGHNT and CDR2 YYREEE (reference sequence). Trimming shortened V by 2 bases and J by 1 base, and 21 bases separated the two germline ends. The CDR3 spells CASSLLIWTTDQNTEAFF. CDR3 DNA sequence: TGTGCCAGCAGCTTATTGATCTGGACAACGGACCAGAACACTGAAGCTTTCTTT. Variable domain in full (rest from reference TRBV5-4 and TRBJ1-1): ETGVTQSPTHLIKTRGQQVTLRCSSQSGHNTVSWYQQALGQGPQFIFQYYREEENGRGNFPPRFSGLQFPNYSSELNVNALELDDSALYLCASSLLIWTTDQNTEAFFGQGTRLTVV.

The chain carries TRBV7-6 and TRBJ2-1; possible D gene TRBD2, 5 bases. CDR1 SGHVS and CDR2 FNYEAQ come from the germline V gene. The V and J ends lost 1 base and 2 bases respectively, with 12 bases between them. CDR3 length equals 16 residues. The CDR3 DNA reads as TGTGCCAGCAGCTTAGGGACGAGGGTCACCTACAATGAGCAGTTCTTC. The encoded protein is CASSLGTRVTYNEQFF.

This chain's CDR3 is CASSFNGGPSGTYNEQFF. The DNA of the CDR3 is TGTGCCAGCAGTTTCAACGGCGGGCCCAGCGGGACCTACAATGAGCAGTTCTTC. The gene calls are TRBV27 and TRBJ2-1; 7 bases align to TRBD2. Germline V lookup: CDR1 MNHEY, CDR2 SMNVEV (reference sequence). J gave up 2 bases and V 3 bases, and 13 bases lay outside the gene matches. The CDR3 has 18 residues.

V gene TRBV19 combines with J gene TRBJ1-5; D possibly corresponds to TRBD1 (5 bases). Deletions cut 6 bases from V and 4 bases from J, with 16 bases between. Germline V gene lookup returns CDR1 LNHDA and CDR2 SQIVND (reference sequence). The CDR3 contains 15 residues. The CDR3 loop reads CASSLIGANNQPQHF. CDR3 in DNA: TGTGCCAGTAGCTTAATAGGGGCGAATAATCAGCCCCAGCATTTT.

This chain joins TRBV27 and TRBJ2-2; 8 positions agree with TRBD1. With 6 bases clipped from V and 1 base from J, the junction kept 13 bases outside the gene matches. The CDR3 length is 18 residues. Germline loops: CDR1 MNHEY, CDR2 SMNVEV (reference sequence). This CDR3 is CASRTLYPGQENTGELFF. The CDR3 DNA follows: TGTGCCAGCAGGACGCTTTACCCGGGACAGGAGAACACCGGGGAGCTGTTTTTT.